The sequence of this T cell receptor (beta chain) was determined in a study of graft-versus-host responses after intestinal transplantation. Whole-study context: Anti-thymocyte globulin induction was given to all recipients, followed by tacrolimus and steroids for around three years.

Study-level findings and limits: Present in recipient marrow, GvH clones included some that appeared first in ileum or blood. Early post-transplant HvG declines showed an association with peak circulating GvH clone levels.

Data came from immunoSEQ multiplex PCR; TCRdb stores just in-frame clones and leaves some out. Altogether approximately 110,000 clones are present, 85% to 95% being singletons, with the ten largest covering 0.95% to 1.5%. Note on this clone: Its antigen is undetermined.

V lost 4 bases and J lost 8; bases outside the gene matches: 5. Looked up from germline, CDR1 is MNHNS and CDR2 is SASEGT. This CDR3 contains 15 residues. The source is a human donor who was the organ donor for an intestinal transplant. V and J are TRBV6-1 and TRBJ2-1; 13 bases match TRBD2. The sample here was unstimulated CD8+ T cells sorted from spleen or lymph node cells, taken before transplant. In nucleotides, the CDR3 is TGTGCCAGCAGTGTACTAGCGGGAGGGGGGCATGAGCAGTTCTTC. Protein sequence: CASSVLAGGGHEQFF.